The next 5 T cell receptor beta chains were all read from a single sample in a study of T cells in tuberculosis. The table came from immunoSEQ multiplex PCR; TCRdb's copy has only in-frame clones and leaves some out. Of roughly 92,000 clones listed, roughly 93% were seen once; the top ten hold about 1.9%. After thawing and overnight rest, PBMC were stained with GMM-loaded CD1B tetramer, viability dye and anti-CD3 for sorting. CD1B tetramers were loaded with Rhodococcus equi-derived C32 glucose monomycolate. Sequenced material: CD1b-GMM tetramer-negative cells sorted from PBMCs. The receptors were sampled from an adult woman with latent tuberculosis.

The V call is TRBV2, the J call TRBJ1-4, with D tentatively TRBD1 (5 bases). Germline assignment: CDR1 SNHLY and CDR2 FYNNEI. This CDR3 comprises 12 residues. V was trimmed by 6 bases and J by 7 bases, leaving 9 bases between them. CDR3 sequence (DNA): TGTGCCAGCAGAGGGGTTAGTGAAAAACTGTTTTTT. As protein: CASRGVSEKLFF.

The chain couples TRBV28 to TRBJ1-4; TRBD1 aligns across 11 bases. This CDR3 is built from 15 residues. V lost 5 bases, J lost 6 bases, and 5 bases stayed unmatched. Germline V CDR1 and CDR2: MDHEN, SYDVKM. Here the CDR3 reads CASSTGTGGDEKLFF. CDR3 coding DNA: TGTGCCAGCAGTACTGGGACAGGGGGAGATGAAAAACTGTTTTTT.

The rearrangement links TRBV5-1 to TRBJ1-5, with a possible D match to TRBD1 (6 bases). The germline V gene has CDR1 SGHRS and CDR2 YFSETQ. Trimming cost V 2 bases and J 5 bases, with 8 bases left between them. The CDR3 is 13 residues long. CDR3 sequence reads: CASSLQGDQPQHF. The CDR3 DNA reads TGCGCCAGCAGCTTACAGGGCGATCAGCCCCAGCATTTT.

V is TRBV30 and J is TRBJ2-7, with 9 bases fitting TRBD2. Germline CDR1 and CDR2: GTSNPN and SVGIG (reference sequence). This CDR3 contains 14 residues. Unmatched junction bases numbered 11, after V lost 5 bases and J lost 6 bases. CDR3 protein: CAWGTGTSSSEQYF. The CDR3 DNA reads TGTGCCTGGGGGACCGGGACTAGCTCAAGCGAGCAGTACTTC.

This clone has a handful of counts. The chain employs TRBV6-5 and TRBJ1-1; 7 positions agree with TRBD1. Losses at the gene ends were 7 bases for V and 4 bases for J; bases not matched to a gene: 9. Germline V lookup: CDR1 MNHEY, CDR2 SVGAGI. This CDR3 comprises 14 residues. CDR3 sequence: CASKTRGQGTEAFF. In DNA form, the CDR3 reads TGTGCCAGCAAAACAAGGGGGCAGGGCACTGAAGCTTTCTTT.